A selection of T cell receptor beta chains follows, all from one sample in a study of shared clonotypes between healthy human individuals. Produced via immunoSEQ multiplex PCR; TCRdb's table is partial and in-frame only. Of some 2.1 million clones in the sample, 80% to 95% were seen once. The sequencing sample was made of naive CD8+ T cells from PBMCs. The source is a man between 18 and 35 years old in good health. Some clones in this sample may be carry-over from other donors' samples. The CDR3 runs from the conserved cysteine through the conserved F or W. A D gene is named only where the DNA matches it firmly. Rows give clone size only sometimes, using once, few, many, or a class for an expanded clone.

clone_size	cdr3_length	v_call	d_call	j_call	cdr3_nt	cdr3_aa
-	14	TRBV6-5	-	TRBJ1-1	TGTGCCAGCAGTTACTCGACGGGGATCACTGAAGCTTTCTTT	CASSYSTGITEAFF
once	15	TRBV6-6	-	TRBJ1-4	TGTGCCAGCAGTAGCCCCGCGGGGGCGAGGGAAAAACTGTTTTTT	CASSSPAGAREKLFF
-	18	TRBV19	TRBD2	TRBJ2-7	TGTGCCAGTAGTCCCGTGGGGAGGGGCCTGAAATCTTCCTACGAGCAGTACTTC	CASSPVGRGLKSSYEQYF
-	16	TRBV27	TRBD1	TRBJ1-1	TGTGCCAGCAGATCAGACAGGGAGGTTGAGTTTACTGAAGCTTTCTTT	CASRSDREVEFTEAFF
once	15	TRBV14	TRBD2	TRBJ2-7	TGTGCCAGCAGCCAACTCAGCGGGAGCTCCTACGAGCAGTACTTC	CASSQLSGSSYEQYF
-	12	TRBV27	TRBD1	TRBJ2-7	TGTGCCAGCATGGGGACAGCCCTCGAGCAGTACTTC	CASMGTALEQYF
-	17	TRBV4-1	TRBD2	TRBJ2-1	TGCGCCAGCAGCCGGGACTTAGCGGGAGTGAATGCCAATGAGCAGTTCTTC	CASSRDLAGVNANEQFF
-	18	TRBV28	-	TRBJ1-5	TGTGCCAGCACCGGAAAACTGCCCGGGGGGGGGAGCAATCAGCCCCAGCATTTT	CASTGKLPGGGSNQPQHF
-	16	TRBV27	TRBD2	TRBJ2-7	TGTGCCAGCAGTTTACTTTCAGGACTAGCGAGCTACGAGCAGTACTTC	CASSLLSGLASYEQYF
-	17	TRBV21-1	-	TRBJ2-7	TGTGCCAGCAGCAAAACGTCCCCGGGGGGATCGGAGAGGGAGCAGTACTTC	CASSKTSPGGSEREQYF
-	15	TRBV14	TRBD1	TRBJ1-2	TGTGCCAGCAGCCAGGTTTTGACAGGGAACTATGGCTACACCTTC	CASSQVLTGNYGYTF
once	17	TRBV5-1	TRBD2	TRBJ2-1	TGCGCCAGCAGCTTGGAGGGACTAGCGGCTTGGACTGGTGAGCAGTTCTTC	CASSLEGLAAWTGEQFF
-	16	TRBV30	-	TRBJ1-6	TGTGCCTGGCGTGAAGGACGGAACTATTATAATTCACCCCTCCACTTT	CAWREGRNYYNSPLHF
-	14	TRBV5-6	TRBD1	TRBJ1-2	TGTGCCAGCAGCTTCGGGACAGGGAGTATCGGCTACACCTTC	CASSFGTGSIGYTF
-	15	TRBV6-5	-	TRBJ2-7	TGTGCCAGCAGCGGTAGACAGGCCGCCTCCTACGAGCAGTACTTC	CASSGRQAASYEQYF
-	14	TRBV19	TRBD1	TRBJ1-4	TGTGCCAGTAGTCCCGGGACAGGCAGGGAAAAACTGTTTTTT	CASSPGTGREKLFF
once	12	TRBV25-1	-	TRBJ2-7	TGTGCCAGCAGAAACGCTTACCACGAGCAGTACTTC	CASRNAYHEQYF
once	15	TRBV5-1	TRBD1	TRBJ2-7	TGCGCCAGCAGCTTGTGGGCAGGGGGCGGGAACGAGCAGTACTTC	CASSLWAGGGNEQYF
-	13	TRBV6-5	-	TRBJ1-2	TGTGCCAGCAGTTACTCGCCAGGGTGGGGCTACACCTTC	CASSYSPGWGYTF
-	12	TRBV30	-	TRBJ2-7	TGTGCCTGGAGTGTAGGAGGGAACGAGCAGTACTTC	CAWSVGGNEQYF
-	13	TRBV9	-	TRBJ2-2	TGTGCCAGCAGCGTAGGTCGAGCCGGGGAGCTGTTTTTT	CASSVGRAGELFF
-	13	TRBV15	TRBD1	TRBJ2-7	TGTGCCACCAGCAGTTTAGGGACAGTCGAGCAGTACTTC	CATSSLGTVEQYF
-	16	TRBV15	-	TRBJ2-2	TGTGCCACCAGCTCCCCTTGGGGGGCGAACACCGGGGAGCTGTTTTTT	CATSSPWGANTGELFF
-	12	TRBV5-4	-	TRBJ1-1	TGTGCCAGCAGCTTGGGACCCTCTGAAGCTTTCTTT	CASSLGPSEAFF
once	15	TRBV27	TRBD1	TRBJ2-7	TGTGCCAGCAGTCCATCGGACAGGGGAACCTACGAGCAGTACTTC	CASSPSDRGTYEQYF
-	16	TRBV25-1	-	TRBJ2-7	TGTGCCAGCAGTCCTAGGGGTAAGGTTAGCTCCTACGAGCAGTACTTC	CASSPRGKVSSYEQYF
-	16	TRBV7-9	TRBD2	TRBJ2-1	TGTGCCAGCGGTTCTGCTAGCGGTCTATCTTACAATGAGCAGTTCTTC	CASGSASGLSYNEQFF
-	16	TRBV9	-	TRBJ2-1	TGTGCCAGCACCAACGGGTTTGGGGACTGGAACAATGAGCAGTTCTTC	CASTNGFGDWNNEQFF
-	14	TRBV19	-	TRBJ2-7	TGTGCCAGTAGTACGAAGACTTCTCTGTACGAGCAGTACTTC	CASSTKTSLYEQYF
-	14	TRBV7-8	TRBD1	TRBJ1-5	TGTGCCAGCAGCCCCAACAGGGGCGATCAGCCCCAGCATTTT	CASSPNRGDQPQHF
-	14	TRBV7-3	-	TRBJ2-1	TGTGCCAGTCAACGGGACTCTCGGGACAATGAGCAGTTCTTC	CASQRDSRDNEQFF
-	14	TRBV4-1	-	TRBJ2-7	TGCGCCAGCAGCCCCCGAACCCAACTAGGAGAGCAGTACTTC	CASSPRTQLGEQYF
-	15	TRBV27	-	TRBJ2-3	TGTGCCAGCAGTCGACTAGAGGACTACACAGATACGCAGTATTTT	CASSRLEDYTDTQYF
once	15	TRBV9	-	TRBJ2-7	TGTGCCAGCAGCCCCGAAGGGCGCTTATCATACGAGCAGTACTTC	CASSPEGRLSYEQYF
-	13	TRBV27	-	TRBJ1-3	TGTGCCAGCATGGGGGGCTCTGGAAACACCATATATTTT	CASMGGSGNTIYF
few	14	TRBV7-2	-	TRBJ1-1	TGTGCCAGCAGGCAGGGCTTGGGGATCACTGAAGCTTTCTTT	CASRQGLGITEAFF
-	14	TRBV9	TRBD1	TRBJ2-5	TGTGCCAGCAGCCCGGGGACAGGGATAGAGACCCAGTACTTC	CASSPGTGIETQYF
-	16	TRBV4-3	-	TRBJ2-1	TGCGCCAGCAGCCAAGATAGGCGGTCGTCCTACAATGAGCAGTTCTTC	CASSQDRRSSYNEQFF
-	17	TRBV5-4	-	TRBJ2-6	TGTGCCAGCAGCTTGGGATGGGCGCAGTCCGGGGCCAACGTCCTGACTTTC	CASSLGWAQSGANVLTF
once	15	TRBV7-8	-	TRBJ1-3	TGTGCCAGCAGCTATACAGGGCTGGCTGGAAACACCATATATTTT	CASSYTGLAGNTIYF
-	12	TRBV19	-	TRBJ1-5	TGTGCCAGTAGCACCATTGGTCAGCCCCAGCATTTT	CASSTIGQPQHF
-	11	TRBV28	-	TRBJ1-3	TGTGCCATCCCTAAGGGCGACACCATATATTTT	CAIPKGDTIYF
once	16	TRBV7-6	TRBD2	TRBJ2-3	TGTGCCAGCAGCTTCCTAGCGGGACTTAGCACAGATACGCAGTATTTT	CASSFLAGLSTDTQYF
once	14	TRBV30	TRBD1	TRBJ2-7	TGTGCCTGGAATACAGGGACAGGGGTCTACGAGCAGTACTTC	CAWNTGTGVYEQYF
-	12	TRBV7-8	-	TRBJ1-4	TGTGCCAGTACGGGGCTTGGGGAAAAACTGTTTTTT	CASTGLGEKLFF
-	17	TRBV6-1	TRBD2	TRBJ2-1	TGTGCCAGCAGTGCGTCGGAGTTGGGACTAGCGTCCGTTGAGCAGTTCTTC	CASSASELGLASVEQFF
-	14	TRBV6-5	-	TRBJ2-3	TGTGCCAGCTGGGGGGCTACCCGCACAGATACGCAGTATTTT	CASWGATRTDTQYF
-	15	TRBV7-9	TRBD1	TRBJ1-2	TGTGCCAGCAGCTTAGTCCCGGGACAGGGGGCTGGCTACACCTTC	CASSLVPGQGAGYTF
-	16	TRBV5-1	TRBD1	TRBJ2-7	TGCGCCAGCAGCTCGGGACAGCCGGGACGGGGATACGAGCAGTACTTC	CASSSGQPGRGYEQYF
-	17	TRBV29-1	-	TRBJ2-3	TGCAGCGTTGAGCTCATCTCTACAGGGAATATCGGAGATACGCAGTATTTT	CSVELISTGNIGDTQYF
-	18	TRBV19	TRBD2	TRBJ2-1	TGTGCCAGTAGTATGGGACTAGCGGGAGGGAGCTCCTACAATGAGCAGTTCTTC	CASSMGLAGGSSYNEQFF
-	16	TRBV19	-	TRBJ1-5	TGTGCCAGCAAGTATCTCCAGACCGCGAGCAATCAGCCCCAGCATTTT	CASKYLQTASNQPQHF
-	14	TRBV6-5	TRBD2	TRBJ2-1	TGTGCCAGCAGTAATGGACTAGCGGGAGATGAGCAGTTCTTC	CASSNGLAGDEQFF
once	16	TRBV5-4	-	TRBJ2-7	TGTGCCAGCAGCTCGGGGACATATTCCCCCCCACGAGAACAGTACTTC	CASSSGTYSPPREQYF
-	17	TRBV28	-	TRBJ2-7	TGTGCCAGCAGTTTAGCTATTACAGGGAGCCCTTCCTACGAGCAGTACTTC	CASSLAITGSPSYEQYF
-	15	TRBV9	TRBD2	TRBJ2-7	TGTGCCAGCAGCACCCGACTAGCGGGAGATCACGAGCAGTACTTC	CASSTRLAGDHEQYF
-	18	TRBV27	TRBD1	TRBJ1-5	TGTGCCAGCAAACAGGGGGGATCAAGGCTTCACAGCAATCAGCCCCAGCATTTT	CASKQGGSRLHSNQPQHF
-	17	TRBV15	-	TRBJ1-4	TGTGCCACCAGCGGCTCGACAGCTACCACAACTAATGAAAAACTGTTTTTT	CATSGSTATTTNEKLFF
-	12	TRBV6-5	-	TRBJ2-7	TGTGCCAGCAGTCCCCCCTCCTACGAGCAGTACTTC	CASSPPSYEQYF
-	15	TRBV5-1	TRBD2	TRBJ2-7	TGCGCCAGCAGCTTGGTTAGCGGGAGCCCCTACGAGCAGTACTTC	CASSLVSGSPYEQYF